What follows are 10 T cell receptor beta chains derived from one specimen sequenced in a study of blood T cell repertoires in COVID-19. Here immunoSEQ multiplex PCR was the method, and the copy in TCRdb shows in-frame clones only, minus some. The data hold tens of thousands of clones, with about 90% observed a single time. Material: peripheral blood. All receptors come from a human donor in a cohort sampled during active COVID-19.

The V and J genes are TRBV4-2 and TRBJ2-1; 9 bases are shared with TRBD2. Trimming took 0 bases from V and 0 from J; bases not matched to a gene: 6. Germline loops: CDR1 LGHNA, CDR2 YNFKEQ. The CDR3 extends over 18 amino acids. The CDR3 protein is CASSQDRSSGSSYNEQFF. The DNA of the CDR3 is TGTGCCAGCAGCCAAGATCGAAGTAGCGGGAGCTCCTACAATGAGCAGTTCTTC.

The V and J genes are TRBV28 and TRBJ1-1; D unclear. Trimming removed 6 bases from V and 6 bases from J, with 14 bases in between. The germline CDR1 and CDR2 sequences are MDHEN and SYDVKM. The CDR3 extends over 13 amino acids. The CDR3 coding sequence is TGTGCCAGCAGCCCCAGGTCCGGCTCTGAAGCTTTCTTT. Its translation is CASSPRSGSEAFF.

The gene calls are TRBV5-4 and TRBJ2-3, with D possibly matching TRBD1 (5 bases). Per germline, CDR1 SGHNT and CDR2 YYREEE (reference sequence). There are 16 residues in the CDR3. Trimming took 6 bases from V and 4 from J, leaving 21 bases between them. The CDR3 sequence is CASTPARQIGADTQYF. The CDR3 DNA is TGTGCCAGCACCCCGGCCAGACAGATTGGGGCAGATACGCAGTATTTT.

V usage is TRBV18 and J usage is TRBJ1-1; no reliable D call. This CDR3 has 13 amino acids. In germline, CDR1 is KGHSH, CDR2 LQKENI. V lost 3 bases, J lost 1 base, and 6 bases lay in between. The CDR3 DNA follows: TGTGCCAGCTCACCTGCCGGGAACACTGAAGCTTTCTTT. Its translation: CASSPAGNTEAFF. Together with reference TRBV18 and TRBJ1-1, the CDR3 gives the full variable domain: NAGVMQNPRHLVRRRGQEARLRCSPMKGHSHVYWYRQLPEEGLKFMVYLQKENIIDESGMPKERFSAEFPKEGPSILRIQQVVRGDSAAYFCASSPAGNTEAFFGQGTRLTVV.

This clone has only a few counts. The chain uses TRBV12-3 or TRBV12-4 and TRBJ2-1; D gene unclear. This CDR3 contains 13 residues. V gave up 1 base and J gave up 8 bases, with 9 bases separating them. In DNA, the CDR3 is TGTGCCAGCAGTTTAGGGGCCGGCCATGAGCAGTTCTTC. It translates to CASSLGAGHEQFF.

The genes are TRBV3-1 (or the pseudogene TRBV3-2) and TRBJ1-5, with D unresolved. CDR3 size: 14 residues. The V end lost 1 base, the J end lost 7 bases, and 11 bases lay between the germline ends. Germline lookup yields CDR1 LGHDT and CDR2 YNNKEL (reference sequence). The CDR3, as DNA: TGTGCCAGCAGCCAAGCGGCCGGGAGGCAGCCCCAGCATTTT. Translation: CASSQAAGRQPQHF.

V is TRBV5-6 and J is TRBJ2-3; TRBD2 aligns across 8 bases. CDR3 length: 16 amino acids. J gave up 1 base and V 0 bases, and 4 bases lay outside the gene matches. The germline CDR1 and CDR2 sequences are SGHDT and YYEEEE. In nucleotides, the CDR3 is TGTGCCAGCAGCTTGGAGGTACTAGCGGGCACAGATACGCAGTATTTT. Translating it yields CASSLEVLAGTDTQYF.

This rearrangement joins TRBV18 to TRBJ2-5, with D perhaps matching TRBD1 (6 bases). Trimming cost V 3 bases and J 4 bases, with 12 bases left between them. Germline lookup yields CDR1 KGHSH and CDR2 LQKENI. The CDR3 is 14 amino acids. CDR3 DNA sequence: TGTGCCAGCTCACCCCTACAGGGAAGAGAGACCCAGTACTTC. It codes for CASSPLQGRETQYF.

The V gene is TRBV28, the J gene TRBJ1-2; possible D gene TRBD1, 5 bases. This CDR3 has 14 residues. Germline V CDR1 and CDR2: MDHEN, SYDVKM. V was clipped by 7 bases and J by 7 bases, with 19 bases between them. In DNA, the CDR3 is TGTGCCAGCATGGAGAACAGGAAGGATGGTGGCTACACCTTC. Its translation: CASMENRKDGGYTF.

The V gene is TRBV5-6, the J gene TRBJ2-3; 8 positions agree with TRBD2. Trimming removed 3 bases from V and 1 base from J; junction bases left unmatched: 7. The germline V gene has CDR1 SGHDT and CDR2 YYEEEE. The CDR3 runs 16 residues. The CDR3, as DNA: TGTGCCAGCAGCTGGGGGCAGGGACTAGGCACAGATACGCAGTATTTT. This translates into CASSWGQGLGTDTQYF.